These T cell receptor beta chains were read from a single sample in a study of cytomegalovirus exposure and HLA in healthy donors. The repertoire was sequenced with immunoSEQ multiplex PCR; TCRdb's copy has only in-frame clones and lacks some. The sample has around 150,000 clones, 70% to 85% seen once. The material sequenced was PBMCs. Every receptor here comes from a man between 40 and 49 years old in good health and CMV-seropositive. Both conserved end residues are part of each CDR3. The D gene is left open where the match is weak. Clone size is given for some rows only: seen once, a few or many times, or a class if the clone is expanded.

>TRBJ1-5|TRBD1|TRBV6-4|-
CASTKTGNNQPQHF
TGTGCCAGCACAAAGACAGGGAACAATCAGCCCCAGCATTTT
>TRBJ1-5|TRBD1|TRBV27|-
CASSPPGQGNQPQHF
TGTGCCAGCTCTCCTCCGGGACAGGGGAATCAGCCCCAGCATTTT
>TRBJ1-6|-|TRBV5-1|-
CASSPLGGQNSPLHF
TGCGCCAGCAGCCCCCTCGGGGGGCAGAATTCACCCCTCCACTTT
>TRBJ1-2|-|TRBV7-9|once
CASSLGTGDYGYTF
TGTGCCAGCAGCCTGGGAACGGGGGACTATGGCTACACCTTC
>TRBJ2-1|TRBD2|TRBV6-5|few
CASSWGLEALNEQFF
TGTGCCAGCAGTTGGGGACTAGAAGCGCTCAATGAGCAGTTCTTC
>TRBJ1-1|TRBD1|TRBV5-1|-
CASSQRTGMNTEAFF
TGCGCCAGCAGCCAGAGGACAGGGATGAACACTGAAGCTTTCTTT
>TRBJ2-7|TRBD2|TRBV5-1|-
CASSLGTSGSKNEQYF
TGCGCCAGCAGCTTGGGAACTAGCGGGAGCAAAAACGAGCAGTACTTC
>TRBJ2-7|-|TRBV6-1|-
CASSRLEQYF
TGTGCCAGCAGTCGACTAGAGCAGTACTTC
>TRBJ1-4|-|TRBV6-5|-
CASSLGGDGGEKLFF
TGTGCCAGCAGTCTGGGAGGAGACGGTGGTGAGAAACTGTTTTTT
>TRBJ2-5|-|TRBV5-1|-
CASSLASLGQGWSETQYF
TGCGCCAGCAGCTTGGCCAGCTTAGGGCAGGGCTGGTCAGAGACCCAGTACTTC
>TRBJ2-7|-|TRBV6-5|-
CASSYQVRQYF
TGTGCCAGCAGTTACCAGGTCAGGCAGTACTTC
>TRBJ1-1|TRBD1|TRBV19|once
CASSNRGKRTEAFF
TGTGCCAGTAGTAACAGGGGCAAAAGGACTGAAGCTTTCTTT
>TRBJ1-5|-|TRBV6-5|-
CASSYSAQPQHF
TGTGCCAGCAGTTACTCGGCACAGCCCCAGCATTTT
>TRBJ2-5|-|TRBV30|many
CAWSVGRTGTQYF
TGTGCCTGGAGTGTAGGCCGTACGGGGACCCAGTACTTC
>TRBJ1-1|TRBD1|TRBV5-1|-
CASSLEGAGTTEAFF
TGCGCCAGCAGCTTGGAGGGGGCGGGGACCACTGAAGCTTTCTTT
>TRBJ2-5|-|TRBV10-3|-
CAISESGTEETQYF
TGTGCCATCAGTGAGTCAGGTACAGAAGAGACCCAGTACTTC
>TRBJ2-3|TRBD2|TRBV7-9|-
CASSLSPTVTSGSTDTQYF
TGTGCCAGCAGCTTATCACCCACGGTGACTAGCGGGAGCACAGATACGCAGTATTTT
>TRBJ1-2|TRBD1|TRBV30|-
CAWSVQGAPGYTF
TGTGCCTGGAGTGTACAGGGGGCGCCGGGCTACACCTTC
>TRBJ2-7|TRBD1|TRBV5-1|few
CASSLGQGSEQYF
TGCGCCAGCAGTTTGGGACAGGGGAGCGAGCAGTACTTC
>TRBJ1-2|-|TRBV29-1|-
CSVGARTDGRGYGYTF
TGCAGCGTAGGGGCCAGGACCGATGGCCGTGGCTATGGCTACACCTTC
>TRBJ1-2|TRBD1|TRBV6-5|-
CASRSMGQGASGYTF
TGTGCCAGCAGGTCAATGGGACAGGGGGCGTCCGGCTACACCTTC
>TRBJ2-7|TRBD2|TRBV5-4|-
CASSWLTSGSSYEQYF
TGTGCCAGCAGCTGGTTGACTAGCGGGTCGTCCTACGAGCAGTACTTC
>TRBJ1-1|TRBD1|TRBV9|-
CASSAQGLNTEAFF
TGTGCCAGCAGCGCACAGGGGTTGAACACTGAAGCTTTCTTT
>TRBJ1-5|-|TRBV7-5|-
CVRSLWGGNQPQHF
TGTGTCAGAAGCTTATGGGGAGGCAATCAGCCCCAGCATTTT
>TRBJ2-1|TRBD2|TRBV4-2|-
CASSQVLAGGLDEQFF
TGTGCCAGCAGCCAGGTACTAGCGGGAGGGTTGGATGAGCAGTTCTTC
>TRBJ1-5|TRBD1|TRBV29-1|-
CSVTGGDQPQHF
TGCAGCGTCACAGGGGGGGATCAGCCCCAGCATTTT
>TRBJ1-1|-|TRBV7-6|-
CASSLLGRGYENTEAFF
TGTGCCAGCAGCTTATTAGGCAGGGGTTACGAGAACACTGAAGCTTTCTTT
>TRBJ2-7|-|TRBV6-5|-
CASTGQQGVRKQYF
TGTGCCAGCACCGGGCAACAGGGTGTCCGCAAGCAGTACTTC
>TRBJ2-7|-|TRBV2|once
CASRQGLTPWGEQYF
TGTGCCAGCCGGCAGGGACTCACCCCGTGGGGCGAGCAGTACTTC
>TRBJ1-6|TRBD1|TRBV6-5|-
CASSPQGGYNSPLHF
TGTGCCAGCAGTCCACAGGGGGGCTATAATTCACCCCTCCACTTT
>TRBJ1-5|-|TRBV2|few
CASRHRFNQPQHF
TGTGCCAGCAGACACAGGTTTAATCAGCCCCAGCATTTT
>TRBJ2-5|-|TRBV5-1|-
CASSLWGPGETQYF
TGCGCCAGCAGCTTGTGGGGGCCGGGAGAGACCCAGTACTTC
>TRBJ1-4|-|TRBV7-3|-
CASSLQANEKLFF
TGTGCCAGCAGCTTACAGGCGAATGAAAAACTGTTTTTT
>TRBJ2-3|TRBD1|TRBV5-1|-
CASSLDGQGATDTQYF
TGCGCCAGCAGCTTGGACGGACAGGGGGCCACAGATACGCAGTATTTT
>TRBJ2-1|TRBD2|TRBV5-1|once
CASSLPGAGGRRDEQFF
TGCGCCAGCAGCTTGCCTGGGGCGGGAGGTCGCCGGGATGAGCAGTTCTTC
>TRBJ1-5|-|TRBV7-2|-
CASSLNSYQPQHF
TGTGCCAGCAGCTTAAACTCCTATCAGCCCCAGCATTTT
>TRBJ1-2|TRBD1|TRBV12-5|-
CASGTGQAGYTF
TGTGCTAGTGGTACCGGACAGGCTGGCTACACCTTC
>TRBJ1-5|TRBD1|TRBV6-1|-
CASSGQGYSNQPQHF
TGTGCCAGCAGCGGACAGGGATATAGCAATCAGCCCCAGCATTTT
>TRBJ2-7|TRBD2|TRBV12-5|-
CASGRGVAGIYEQYF
TGTGCTAGTGGTCGGGGTGTAGCGGGGATCTACGAGCAGTACTTC
>TRBJ1-2|-|TRBV18|-
CASSPFSRDTAIGYTF
TGTGCCAGCTCACCATTTAGCCGGGACACAGCTATTGGCTACACCTTC
>TRBJ2-5|-|TRBV9|-
CASSNNPGQPQETQYF
TGTGCCAGCAGCAACAACCCGGGACAACCTCAAGAGACCCAGTACTTC
>TRBJ1-4|-|TRBV28|-
CASSFGQNEKLFF
TGTGCCAGCAGTTTTGGCCAGAATGAAAAACTGTTTTTT
>TRBJ2-1|TRBD2|TRBV2|few
CASTDGLAGVDEQFF
TGTGCCAGCACGGATGGACTAGCGGGAGTAGATGAGCAGTTCTTC
>TRBJ1-4|TRBD1|TRBV9|-
CASSEYGTGGEKLFF
TGTGCCAGCAGCGAATATGGGACAGGAGGTGAAAAACTGTTTTTT
>TRBJ2-7|-|TRBV7-8|-
CASSLDLNEQYF
TGTGCCAGCAGCTTAGATCTGAACGAGCAGTACTTC
>TRBJ1-1|TRBD1|TRBV30|-
CAGRYRGGLEAFF
TGTGCCGGGAGGTACAGGGGAGGACTTGAAGCTTTCTTT
>TRBJ2-2|-|TRBV5-1|-
CASSLAARFGEIRELFF
TGCGCCAGCAGCTTGGCGGCTAGGTTCGGAGAAATCAGGGAGCTGTTTTTT
>TRBJ1-1|TRBD1|TRBV5-8|-
CASSLGAGGAFF
TGTGCCAGCAGCCTAGGGGCAGGGGGAGCTTTCTTT
>TRBJ1-1|-|TRBV5-4|-
CASSPQPGGTEAFF
TGTGCCAGCAGCCCTCAGCCTGGGGGGACTGAAGCTTTCTTT
>TRBJ1-5|-|TRBV2|-
CASSDRASFGPQHF
TGTGCCAGCAGTGACAGGGCCTCTTTTGGGCCCCAGCATTTT